Below, 5 T cell receptor beta chains from the same sample are listed, as sequenced in a study of blood T cell repertoires in COVID-19. Libraries were prepared by immunoSEQ multiplex PCR; TCRdb keeps only in-frame clonotypes and omits some of them. This table holds around 190,000 clones, 70% to 85% found once. The specimen was PBMCs or T cells enriched from blood (not recorded which). These receptors all stem from a woman younger than 45 who had recovered from COVID-19.

Here the CDR3 DNA reads TGTGCCAGCAGCCCGCAGGGGGCAGTCAACTATGGCTACACCTTC. Residues: CASSPQGAVNYGYTF. The chain employs TRBV5-4 and TRBJ1-2; 8 bases agree with TRBD1. Germline lookup yields CDR1 SGHNT and CDR2 YYREEE (reference sequence). Germline trimming cut 4 bases from V and 2 bases from J; bases unmatched to any gene: 7. The CDR3 is 15 residues long.

CDR3 in DNA: TGTGCCAGCAGCTGGGACAGGGTCTACGAGCAGTACTTC. Residues: CASSWDRVYEQYF. The gene calls are TRBV5-4 and TRBJ2-7, with 9 bases that match TRBD1. Losses at the gene ends were 3 bases for V and 3 bases for J; bases not matched to a gene: 1. The CDR3 spans 13 residues. Germline V gene sequence: CDR1 SGHNT, CDR2 YYREEE (reference sequence).

This clone appeared once. This sample includes further DNA sequences coding for the same CDR3. The chain recombines TRBV11-3 with TRBJ2-3; 7 positions match TRBD1. CDR1 is SGHNT and CDR2 is YENEEA in the germline V gene. V was pared by 2 bases and J by 6 bases, with 5 bases of the junction left unmatched. This CDR3 spans 14 amino acids. The CDR3 sequence is CASSLNRGRDTQYF. Written as DNA, the CDR3 is TGTGCCAGCAGCTTAAACAGGGGAAGGGATACGCAGTATTTT.

The chain links TRBV3-1 (or the pseudogene TRBV3-2) to TRBJ2-7; the D gene is possibly TRBD2 (5 bases). The ends were cut back, 2 bases at V and 3 bases at J, with 17 bases in the middle. The CDR3 is 16 amino acids. Germline loops: CDR1 LGHDT, CDR2 YNNKEL (reference sequence). The CDR3 reads CASSQIGGLFGYEQYV. CDR3 bases: TGTGCCAGCAGCCAAATAGGAGGTTTGTTTGGCTACGAGCAGTACGTC.

This chain joins TRBV7-2 and TRBJ2-7, with 9 bases aligning to TRBD2. CDR3 length equals 14 residues. From germline, CDR1 is SGHTA and CDR2 FQGNSA. V gave up 6 bases and J gave up 0 bases; unmatched junction bases: 3. CDR3 sequence: CASRGGRGSYEQYF. Written as DNA, the CDR3 is TGTGCCAGCAGGGGCGGGAGGGGCTCCTACGAGCAGTACTTC.